This T cell receptor beta chain was sequenced in a study of T cell repertoires in cytomegalovirus infection. Overall study findings and caveats: Accumulated public TCR beta family frequency recognized individuals carrying CMV together with the relevant HLA.

Each CDR3 protein is one row after TCRdb ran MiXCR on the reads. Among over 250,000 distinct CDR3 sequences listed, around 20% were seen once. This clonotype was picked up many times. The antigen is not known. CDR1 and CDR2 (germline): SGHTA, FQGNSA. The CDR3 length is 13 residues. The V end was cut by 5 bases, the J end by 7 bases, with 14 bases between. The specimen was cultured PBMCs, collected from culture after CMV antigen stimulation. The genes are TRBV7-2 and TRBJ2-5, with D unclear. The TCR originated in a human donor in good health (CMV status not recorded). Some clones in this sample may be carry-over from other donors' samples. DNA for the CDR3: TGTGCCAGCAGCCAAACGGGTGTTGGGACCCAGTACTTC. Its translation is CASSQTGVGTQYF.